This entry lists 23 T cell receptor beta chains sequenced from one sample in a study of blood T cell repertoires in COVID-19. The method was immunoSEQ multiplex PCR; TCRdb's version includes in-frame clones alone and lacks a portion of them. The sample records fewer than 150,000 clones, over 70% being singletons. Sequencing was carried out using peripheral blood. The receptor set was obtained from a man aged 50 to 59 with acute or convalescent COVID-19.

This chain joins TRBV30 and TRBJ2-2; TRBD2 might be the D (6 bases). V was trimmed by 3 bases and J by 4 bases, leaving 12 bases between them. This CDR3 has 14 amino acids. CDR1 GTSNPN and CDR2 SVGIG come from the germline V gene (reference sequence). The CDR3 is CAWRATGGTGELFF. CDR3 bases: TGTGCCTGGAGGGCCACCGGGGGCACCGGGGAGCTGTTTTTT.

The chain combines TRBV6-6 with TRBJ1-2; D is uncertain. V gave up 4 bases and J gave up 8 bases, with 17 bases separating them. Germline V gene data show CDR1 as MNHNY and CDR2 as SVGAGI (reference sequence). The CDR3 runs 14 residues. In nucleotides, the CDR3 is TGTGCCAGCAGTTCACGAGGCGGACTGAAAGGCTACACCTTC. Translated: CASSSRGGLKGYTF.

The V and J genes are TRBV28 and TRBJ1-5; 8 nucleotides match TRBD1. The CDR3 contains 15 residues. Germline assignment: CDR1 MDHEN and CDR2 SYDVKM. The junction had 3 bases not matched to a gene; V was cut back by 5 bases and J by 0 bases. CDR3 amino acids: CASSLGQGSNQPQHF. CDR3 sequence (DNA): TGTGCCAGCAGTCTCGGACAGGGTAGCAATCAGCCCCAGCATTTT.

The chain carries TRBV5-5 and TRBJ1-1, with 7 bases lining up with TRBD1. The CDR3 is 14 amino acids. V lost 4 bases to trimming and J lost 1 base; unmatched junction nucleotides: 4. From germline, CDR1 is SGHKS and CDR2 YYEKEE (reference sequence). The CDR3 region has the DNA TGTGCCAGCAGCACAGGGGCCACGAACACTGAAGCTTTCTTT. Its translation: CASSTGATNTEAFF.

The chain links TRBV2 to TRBJ1-5; 7 bases map to TRBD1. Per germline, CDR1 SNHLY and CDR2 FYNNEI. The CDR3 consists of 14 residues. The V gene end was trimmed by 3 bases and the J gene end by 5 bases; junction bases not matched to a gene: 4. CDR3 loop: CASSEDRQHQPQHF. The CDR3 region has the DNA TGTGCCAGCAGTGAGGACAGGCAACATCAGCCCCAGCATTTT.

The chain recombines TRBV9 with TRBJ2-5; 9 bases align to TRBD1. The CDR3 spans 16 residues. Looked up from germline, CDR1 is SGDLS and CDR2 is YYNGEE. The V gene end was trimmed by 0 bases and the J gene end by 2 bases; junction bases not matched to a gene: 5. The CDR3 nucleotides read TGTGCCAGCAGCGTAGGACGGACAGGGGTTCAAGAGACCCAGTACTTC. It codes for CASSVGRTGVQETQYF.

This clone appeared once. V gene TRBV7-2 combines with J gene TRBJ2-1; D is uncertain. This CDR3 contains 15 residues. Trimming removed 1 base from V and 5 bases from J, with 12 bases in between. The germline CDR1 and CDR2 sequences are SGHTA and FQGNSA. In DNA, the CDR3 is TGTGCCAGCAGCTTAGGGGTGAGGCGCAACAATGAGCAGTTCTTC. Protein: CASSLGVRRNNEQFF.

The chain recombines TRBV6-1 with TRBJ1-2; 8 bases fit TRBD1. The CDR3 is made up of 15 amino acids. Trimming took 3 bases from V and 8 from J; bases not matched to a gene: 11. The germline CDR1 and CDR2 sequences are MNHNS and SASEGT. In nucleotides, the CDR3 is TGTGCCAGCAGTGAGGGGACGGACAGGGCGGACGGCTACACCTTC. It encodes CASSEGTDRADGYTF.

The genes are TRBV6-5 and TRBJ2-2, with 8 bases lining up with TRBD1. CDR1 is MNHEY and CDR2 is SVGAGI in the germline V gene. The trim removed 6 bases at V and 5 bases at J, leaving 8 bases unmatched. The CDR3 runs 15 residues. The CDR3 DNA follows: TGTGCCAGCAGCGGCCAGGGGGCATGGACCGGGGAGCTGTTTTTT. It encodes CASSGQGAWTGELFF.

This clone was detected once. The chain has TRBV29-1 and TRBJ2-6; tentative D call: TRBD2 (6 bases). CDR1 and CDR2 from the germline V gene are SQVTM and ANQGSEA. The length of the CDR3 is 15 residues. V was cut by 4 bases and J by 2 bases, with 12 bases left in between. The CDR3 sequence is CSVAFGGTGANVLTF. CDR3 sequence (DNA): TGCAGCGTTGCGTTTGGGGGGACTGGGGCCAACGTCCTGACTTTC.

In DNA form, the CDR3 reads TGTGCCAGCAGCAAGACTAGCGGGGGGGCCTTAGGGACAGATACGCAGTATTTT. Translation gives CASSKTSGGALGTDTQYF. The chain links TRBV7-8 to TRBJ2-3; TRBD2 matches at 14 bases. The germline V gene has CDR1 SGHVS and CDR2 FQNEAQ. The length of the CDR3 is 18 residues. V trimming: 5 bases; J trimming: 3 bases; junction bases outside the gene matches: 10.

The chain recombines TRBV5-5 with TRBJ2-4; 9 bases line up with TRBD1. Germline-derived CDR1 and CDR2 are SGHKS and YYEKEE (reference sequence). This CDR3 is 16 amino acids long. With V trimmed by 5 bases and J by 0 bases, 6 bases remained unmatched. CDR3: CASSPQGALAKNIQYF. CDR3 bases: TGTGCCAGCAGTCCACAGGGGGCATTAGCCAAAAACATTCAGTACTTC.

The chain links TRBV7-2 to TRBJ2-1; TRBD1 is a possible D gene (6 bases). The CDR3 is made up of 16 amino acids. The V gene's germline CDR1 is SGHTA and CDR2 FQGNSA. V lost 1 base and J lost 0, with 10 bases in between. CDR3 coding DNA: TGTGCCAGCAGCTTAGGGGGCAGGGGCTCCTACAATGAGCAGTTCTTC. Translation: CASSLGGRGSYNEQFF.

The chain joins TRBV7-6 to TRBJ2-7; 7 bases align to TRBD2. Trimming cost V 2 bases and J 7 bases; bases outside gene matches: 2. This CDR3 is 12 amino acids long. CDR1 is SGHVS, CDR2 FNYEAQ, per germline. CDR3 in amino acids: CASSLHGREQYF. CDR3 nucleotides: TGTGCCAGCAGCTTACACGGGAGGGAGCAGTACTTC.

The gene calls are TRBV3-1 (or the pseudogene TRBV3-2) and TRBJ1-1; D remains ambiguous. This CDR3 is built from 12 residues. Per the germline V gene, CDR1 is LGHDT and CDR2 is YNNKEL (reference sequence). Trimming took 1 base from V and 4 from J, leaving 4 bases between them. The CDR3 DNA sequence: TGTGCCAGCAGCCAAGGGGCCACTGAAGCTTTCTTT. This sequence encodes CASSQGATEAFF.

This chain connects TRBV2 to TRBJ2-6, with D possibly being TRBD2 (6 bases). Germline V lookup: CDR1 SNHLY, CDR2 FYNNEI. The CDR3 runs to 18 residues. V was cut by 6 bases and J by 3 bases, with 21 bases left in between. CDR3 sequence reads: CASSEWYIGRLGANVLTF. CDR3 nucleotide sequence: TGTGCCAGCAGCGAATGGTATATAGGGAGGCTTGGGGCCAACGTCCTGACTTTC.

The V and J genes are TRBV6-4 and TRBJ1-6; D is unclear. The CDR3 consists of 13 residues. CDR1 MRHNA and CDR2 SNTAGT come from the germline V gene. V was trimmed by 2 bases and J by 6 bases, leaving 5 bases between them. The CDR3 loop is CASSDLRNSPLHF. In nucleotides, the CDR3 is TGTGCCAGCAGTGACCTTCGTAATTCACCCCTCCACTTT.

This chain uses TRBV29-1 with TRBJ2-7; 8 bases line up with TRBD1. The CDR3 consists of 12 residues. V gave up 3 bases and J gave up 5 bases; unmatched junction bases: 3. From germline, CDR1 is SQVTM and CDR2 ANQGSEA. The CDR3 region is CSVDNRGNEQYF. The CDR3 nucleotides read TGCAGCGTTGATAACAGGGGGAACGAGCAGTACTTC.

The rearrangement joins TRBV6-5 to TRBJ1-3; the match to TRBD1 covers 8 bases. Germline values: CDR1 MNHEY, CDR2 SVGAGI. V was pared by 6 bases and J by 4 bases, with 8 bases of the junction left unmatched. The CDR3 extends over 15 amino acids. Here the CDR3 DNA reads TGTGCCAGCAGCCGGACAGGGCTGCCCGGAAACACCATATATTTT. Amino acids: CASSRTGLPGNTIYF.

This chain uses TRBV15 with TRBJ1-6; D is unresolved. From germline, CDR1 is LNHNV and CDR2 YYDKDF (reference sequence). This CDR3 contains 13 residues. Trimming shortened V by 5 bases and J by 9 bases, and 11 bases separated the two germline ends. CDR3 amino acids: CATSLAGGSPLHF. CDR3 nucleotide sequence: TGTGCCACCAGCTTGGCAGGAGGTTCACCCCTCCACTTT.

The V call is TRBV2, the J call TRBJ2-5; D possibly corresponds to TRBD1 (6 bases). Germline V gene lookup returns CDR1 SNHLY and CDR2 FYNNEI. Trimming left V 7 bases short and J 3 bases short, with 24 bases between. The CDR3 has 17 amino acids. The CDR3 here is CASTNPSGQRIKETQYF. The CDR3 nucleotides are TGTGCCAGCACAAACCCTTCAGGACAGAGGATTAAAGAGACCCAGTACTTC.

This chain links TRBV27 with TRBJ1-1; D remains ambiguous. Germline V CDR1 and CDR2: MNHEY, SMNVEV (reference sequence). The CDR3 sequence is 13 residues long. V was shortened by 2 bases and J by 1 base, with 5 bases between the two germline ends. The CDR3 protein is CASSLQANTEAFF. CDR3 DNA: TGTGCCAGCAGTTTACAGGCGAACACTGAAGCTTTCTTT.

This chain links TRBV13 with TRBJ2-3, with TRBD2 matching over 7 bases. The ends lost 5 bases at V and 3 bases at J; junction bases unmatched: 8. Germline CDR1 and CDR2: PRHDT and FYEKMQ (reference sequence). The CDR3 runs to 15 residues. CDR3: CASSQPGGETDTQYF. DNA of the CDR3: TGTGCCAGCAGCCAACCGGGAGGCGAGACAGATACGCAGTATTTT.